The present T cell receptor beta chain was sequenced within a study of blood T cell repertoires in COVID-19. The overall study: Some COVID-19 samples were acute and others convalescent; all came from the United States, Italy and Spain. PBMCs, B-cell-depleted T cells, or T cells were the source of the cDNA or gDNA that made up the material.

Per the original methods: For nucleated cells, counts were estimated from reference gene primer amplification. The table came from immunoSEQ multiplex PCR; TCRdb's copy has only in-frame clones and leaves some out. From that table come the V and J calls and clone size; the DNA was used to work out D and trimming. Altogether about 210,000 clones are present, roughly four fifths being singletons, with the ten largest covering 7.6%. Germline CDR1 SGHNT, CDR2 YYREEE (reference sequence). CDR3 length: 16 residues. Losses at the gene ends were 5 bases for V and 5 bases for J; bases not matched to a gene: 11.

This rearrangement joins TRBV5-4 to TRBJ2-5, with 11 bases that match TRBD1. The sample comprised peripheral blood. The TCR was taken from a woman aged 45-65 years with active or convalescent COVID-19. CDR3: CASRGGTGGMGETQYF. CDR3 DNA sequence: TGTGCCAGCAGAGGGGGGACAGGGGGAATGGGGGAGACCCAGTACTTC. Combining the CDR3 with reference TRBV5-4 and TRBJ2-5 gives the whole variable domain ETGVTQSPTHLIKTRGQQVTLRCSSQSGHNTVSWYQQALGQGPQFIFQYYREEENGRGNFPPRFSGLQFPNYSSELNVNALELDDSALYLCASRGGTGGMGETQYFGPGTRLLVL.